This T cell receptor beta chain stems from a study of T cell clonality in common variable immunodeficiency (dated by TCRdb to the mid-2010s). This clone was detected ten times or more. Its antigen has not been determined. The read halts 3 residues ahead of the CDR3 end, with the missing end drawn from the germline J gene. Most of the CVID patients and most of the healthy controls were of Caucasian heritage. Heparinized peripheral whole blood samples of about 5 to 8.5 ml were obtained from each donor. Genomic DNA from adults with common variable immune deficiency (CVID) and from healthy adult controls was the source for sequencing TCRbeta CDR3 repertoires. The control group was made up of some 22 healthy adult volunteers (approximately 10 male and 12 female) whose ages ranged from about 20 to 70 years, with a mean age of about 35. To isolate peripheral blood mononuclear cells, diluted blood was subjected to density centrifugation over Hypaque 1077 or Ficoll-Paque. Genomic DNA was extracted from unsorted mononuclear cells by Qiagen column purification or by a centrifugation-based method.

Summary of the overall study and its limitations: Correlations of repertoire features with clinical complications were constrained by heterogeneity among patients within the CVID cohort. TCRbeta clonality was higher in CVID subjects than in healthy controls (t-test p = 0.018), and the increase was most characteristic of about a third of subjects. Healthy controls shared more TCRbeta clones with each other than CVID subjects shared among themselves (p < 0.0001). It was noted by the authors that sequencing of the repertoires of T cell subpopulations would be needed to clarify the cause of the increased clonality in CVID. Despite equal DNA input, controls averaged approximately 84,000 unique sequences per sample versus roughly 32,000 in CVID samples. Reportedly, TCRbeta sequences from CVID had fewer deletions and N-nucleotide insertions, and highly modified clones with 13 or more V deletions were absent from CVID.

Equivalent amounts of genomic DNA from CVID and control samples were used as sequencing input. For every sample, a 60 bp segment covering the rearranged TCRbeta CDR3 region was amplified and then sequenced. The immunoSEQ assay, a bias-corrected multiplex PCR combined with high-throughput sequencing, was used to amplify TCRbeta. The study's processing was this. Every unique nucleotide sequence counted as a clone and was annotated with V, D and J genes, copy number and frequency. Sequences were labeled productive if in frame, and non-productive if out of frame or containing stop codons. As previously described, Shannon's entropy was used to calculate clonality. The predicted amino acid sequences of productive clones were used to derive the mean CDR3 Kyte-Doolittle hydropathy. Using the R hclust function, scaled V gene usage was clustered hierarchically with Manhattan distance and complete linkage. Sharing of clones by CDR3 amino acid sequence was evaluated through resampling of 12 repertoires per group over 100 rounds. The repertoires were searched for 60 to 70 published EBV-specific TCRbeta sequences and some 240 published CMV-specific TCRbeta sequences. Analysis left out two CVID samples that produced under 10,000 sequences, so 45 or so CVID repertoires remained. The table was pulled from immuneACCESS by TCRdb, which kept in-frame rearrangements only. Such tables lose some clones; where checked, under half of the loss comes from unresolved V genes, and the rest has no known cause. The DNA gave D and trimming, while V, J and clone size come from that table. The table gives about 64,000 clones for this sample, with none occurring only once. The ten largest make up less than 2% of the sample.

In the germline V gene (reference sequence), CDR1 corresponds to DFQATT and CDR2 to SNEGSKA. Cut back by 1 base and 5 bases, the V and J ends lie 9 bases apart. Including the terminal cysteine and phenylalanine, the CDR3 comprises 13 residues. The DNA shown is the part of the CDR3 that was read: 30 bases, in frame from base 1. The chain employs TRBV20-1 and TRBJ2-1, with no reliable assignment of the D segment. This receptor was identified in a person aged 18 to 75 in good health. The sequenced sample consisted of peripheral blood mononuclear cells. The CDR3 amino acid sequence is: CSARGESHNEQFF. The CDR3 DNA, read in part, is TGCAGTGCTAGAGGTGAGAGCCACAATGAG.